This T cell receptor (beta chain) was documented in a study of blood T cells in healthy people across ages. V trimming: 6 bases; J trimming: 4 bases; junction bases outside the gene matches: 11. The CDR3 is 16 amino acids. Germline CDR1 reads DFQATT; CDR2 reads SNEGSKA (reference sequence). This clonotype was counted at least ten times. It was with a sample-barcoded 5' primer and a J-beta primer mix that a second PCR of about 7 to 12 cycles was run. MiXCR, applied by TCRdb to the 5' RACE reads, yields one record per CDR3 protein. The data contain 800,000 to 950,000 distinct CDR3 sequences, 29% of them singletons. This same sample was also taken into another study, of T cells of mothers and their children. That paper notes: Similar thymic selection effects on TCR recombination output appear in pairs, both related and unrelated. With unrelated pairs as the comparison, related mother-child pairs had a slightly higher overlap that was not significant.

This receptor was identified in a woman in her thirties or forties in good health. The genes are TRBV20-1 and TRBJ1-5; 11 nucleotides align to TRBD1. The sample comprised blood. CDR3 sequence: CSATKWDRGGNQPQHF. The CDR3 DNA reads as TGCAGTGCCACAAAGTGGGACAGGGGGGGTAATCAGCCCCAGCATTTT.